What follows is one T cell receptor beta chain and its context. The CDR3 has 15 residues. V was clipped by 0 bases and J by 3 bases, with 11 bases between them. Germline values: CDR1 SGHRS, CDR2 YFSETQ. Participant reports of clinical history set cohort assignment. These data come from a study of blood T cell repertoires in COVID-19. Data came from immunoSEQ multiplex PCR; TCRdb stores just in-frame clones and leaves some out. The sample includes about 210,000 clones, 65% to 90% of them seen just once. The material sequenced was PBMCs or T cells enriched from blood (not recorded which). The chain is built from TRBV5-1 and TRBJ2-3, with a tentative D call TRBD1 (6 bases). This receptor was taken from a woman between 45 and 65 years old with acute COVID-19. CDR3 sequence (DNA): TGCGCCAGCAGCTTGGAAGGTCAGGGGACAGATACGCAGTATTTT. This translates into CASSLEGQGTDTQYF.